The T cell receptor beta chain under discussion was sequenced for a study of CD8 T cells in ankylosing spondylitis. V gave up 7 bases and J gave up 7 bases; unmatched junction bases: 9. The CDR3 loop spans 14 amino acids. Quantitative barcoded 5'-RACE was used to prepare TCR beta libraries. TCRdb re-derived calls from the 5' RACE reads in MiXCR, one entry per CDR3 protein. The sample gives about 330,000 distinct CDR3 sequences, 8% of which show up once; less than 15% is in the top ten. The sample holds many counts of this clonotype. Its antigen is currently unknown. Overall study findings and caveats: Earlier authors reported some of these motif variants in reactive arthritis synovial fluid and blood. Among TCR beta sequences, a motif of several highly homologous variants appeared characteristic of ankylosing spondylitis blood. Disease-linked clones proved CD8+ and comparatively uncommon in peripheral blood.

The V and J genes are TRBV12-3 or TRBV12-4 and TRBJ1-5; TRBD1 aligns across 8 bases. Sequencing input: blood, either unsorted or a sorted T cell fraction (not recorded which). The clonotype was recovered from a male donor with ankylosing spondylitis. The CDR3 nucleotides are TGTGCCAGCACCGACGGACAGGGAACCCAGCCCCAGCATTTT. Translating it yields CASTDGQGTQPQHF.